Each of the 20 T cell receptor beta chains below was sequenced from the same sample in a study of shared clonotypes between healthy human individuals. TCRdb's table, derived via immunoSEQ multiplex PCR, lists solely in-frame clones and lacks some. The sample holds about 2.3 million clones, about nine tenths seen once. The source material was naive CD4+ T cells from PBMCs. Noted subset: CD45RA+ positively selected. The source of these receptors is a man aged 18 to 30 in good health. Some clones in this sample may be carry-over from other donors' samples.

The chain is built from TRBV5-1 and TRBJ2-7; TRBD2 agrees at 10 bases. CDR1 and CDR2 from the germline V gene are SGHRS and YFSETQ. This CDR3 is 15 amino acids long. V lost 3 bases, J lost 1 base, and 4 bases stayed unmatched. The CDR3 nucleotides are TGCGCCAGCAGCTCTAGCGGGAGTTATTCCTACGAGCAGTACTTC. Protein: CASSSSGSYSYEQYF.

The rearrangement uses TRBV11-2 and TRBJ2-5; a weak D match, TRBD2 (6 bases). Germline V CDR1 and CDR2: SGHAT, FQNNGV. V lost 5 bases and J lost 5, with 15 bases in between. The CDR3 spans 14 residues. CDR3 loop: CASSRTWGVETQYF. The CDR3 DNA reads TGTGCCAGCAGCAGAACCTGGGGGGTGGAGACCCAGTACTTC. Supplemented by reference TRBV11-2 and TRBJ2-5, the full variable domain reads EAGVAQSPRYKIIEKRQSVAFWCNPISGHATLYWYQQILGQGPKLLIQFQNNGVVDDSQLPKDRFSAERLKGVDSTLKIQPAKLEDSAVYLCASSRTWGVETQYFGPGTRLLVL.

This chain joins TRBV6-1 and TRBJ1-2; D might be TRBD1 (6 bases). Germline lookup yields CDR1 MNHNS and CDR2 SASEGT. V lost 2 bases to trimming and J lost 4 bases, with 14 bases between them. The CDR3 extends over 15 amino acids. The CDR3 nucleotides are TGTGCCAGCAGTGAAAATGGGGGGGCGTCCTATGGCTACACCTTC. Its translation is CASSENGGASYGYTF.

The chain is built from TRBV7-9 and TRBJ2-7, with 8 nucleotides matching TRBD2. V was pared by 5 bases and J by 5 bases, with 11 bases of the junction left unmatched. This CDR3 has 15 residues. CDR1 and CDR2 (germline): SEHNR, FQNEAQ (reference sequence). The CDR3: CASSRLAGGMDEQYF. The CDR3 coding sequence is TGTGCCAGCAGCCGTTTGGCGGGAGGCATGGACGAGCAGTACTTC.

On this clone: One end of the junction does not line up with germline, which may come from a read error. The same CDR3 can be traced to other DNA sequences in this sample. The rearrangement uses TRBV29-1 and TRBJ2-7; maybe TRBD2 (6 bases). The CDR3 sequence is 11 residues long. The germline CDR1 and CDR2 sequences are SQVTM and ANQGSEA. DNA of the CDR3: TGCAGCGCCGGGGGTTATGAGGAGCAGTATTTC. Translating gives CSAGGYEEQYF.

The genes are TRBV6-6 and TRBJ2-7; possible D gene TRBD1, 6 bases. The CDR3 loop spans 12 amino acids. Germline CDR1 is MNHNY and CDR2 is SVGAGI (reference sequence). Trimming stripped 11 bases from V and 0 bases from J, with 11 bases between. The DNA of the CDR3 is TGTGCCGTTGGGGGCAGCTCCTACGAGCAGTACTTC. Translated: CAVGGSSYEQYF.

With regard to this clone: Other DNA sequences in this specimen translate into the identical CDR3. The rearrangement links TRBV9 to TRBJ2-6; D not resolved. CDR1 and CDR2 (germline): SGDLS, YYNGEE. The CDR3 is 13 residues long. Trimming pared 4 bases from V and 1 base from J, leaving 3 bases between. The CDR3 DNA reads TGTGCCAGCAGCAGGTCTGGGGCCAACGTCCTGACTTTC. This sequence encodes CASSRSGANVLTF.

About this clone itself: No DNA is shown, since the ends of the CDR3 on it are uncertain; the CDR3 is the one TCRdb lists. The gene calls are TRBV7-2 and TRBJ1-2; the DNA was not compared with TRBD1, the D call given in the table. The CDR3 has 18 residues if both end residues are counted. Germline V gene lookup returns CDR1 SGHTA and CDR2 FQGNSA. This CDR3 reads CASSLGRFGPGGYSGYTF.

The rearrangement joins TRBV28 to TRBJ1-1, with 9 positions matching TRBD1. The germline gives CDR1 MDHEN, CDR2 SYDVKM. The CDR3 extends over 15 amino acids. The trim removed 2 bases at V and 2 bases at J, leaving 3 bases unmatched. CDR3 in DNA: TGTGCCAGCAGTTTACGGGACAGGGTAAACACTGAAGCTTTCTTT. The encoded protein is CASSLRDRVNTEAFF.

This chain links TRBV11-3 with TRBJ2-1; 13 bases line up with TRBD2. Trimming cost V 5 bases and J 9 bases; bases outside gene matches: 10. CDR1 and CDR2 from the germline V gene are SGHNT and YENEEA. This CDR3 has 16 residues. This CDR3 reads CASSRRTSGRTGEQFF. The CDR3 DNA reads TGTGCCAGCAGCCGAAGGACTAGCGGGAGAACCGGTGAGCAGTTCTTC.

The chain has TRBV18 and TRBJ1-2, with D perhaps matching TRBD1 (5 bases). This CDR3 is built from 16 residues. V was clipped by 3 bases and J by 7 bases, with 21 bases between them. Germline V gives CDR1 KGHSH, CDR2 LQKENI. CDR3 nucleotides: TGTGCCAGCTCACCCGGGACTGACGCCTGGCGGGGTGGCTACACCTTC. Translation gives CASSPGTDAWRGGYTF.

This clone appeared once. The chain recombines TRBV7-2 with TRBJ2-7; TRBD2 matches at 9 bases. Germline V CDR1 and CDR2: SGHTA, FQGNSA. The V and J ends lost 4 bases and 3 bases, in that order; junction bases with no gene match: 10. The CDR3 sequence is 16 residues long. The chain's CDR3 is CASSSRTSVNYYEQYF. CDR3 DNA sequence: TGTGCCAGCAGCTCTAGGACTAGCGTAAACTACTACGAGCAGTACTTC.

The chain employs TRBV11-3 and TRBJ2-1; the D is unclear. CDR1 is SGHNT and CDR2 is YENEEA in the germline V gene. Trimming left V 5 bases short and J 2 bases short, with 10 bases between. The CDR3 totals 14 residues. In DNA, the CDR3 is TGTGCCAGCAGCCCTCAAGGACCCTACAATGAGCAGTTCTTC. It encodes CASSPQGPYNEQFF.

This clone has just one count. This chain joins TRBV29-1 and TRBJ1-1; a weak D match, TRBD1 (5 bases). Per the germline V gene, CDR1 is SQVTM and CDR2 is ANQGSEA. CDR3 size: 12 residues. Trimming took 4 bases from V and 4 from J, leaving 10 bases between them. The CDR3 bases are TGCAGCGTTGTGGTGGGGGGCACTGAAGCTTTCTTT. Its protein is CSVVVGGTEAFF.

This clone came up a few times. The chain is built from TRBV29-1 and TRBJ2-5; 7 nucleotides match TRBD1. With 7 bases clipped from V and 5 bases from J, the junction kept 4 bases outside the gene matches. Germline V CDR1 and CDR2: SQVTM, ANQGSEA. The length of the CDR3 is 11 residues. The CDR3 coding sequence is TGCAGCGCCTTCAGGGGGGAGACCCAGTACTTC. As protein: CSAFRGETQYF.

This chain uses TRBV5-1 with TRBJ2-4; D possibly corresponds to TRBD1 (6 bases). CDR1 SGHRS and CDR2 YFSETQ come from the germline V gene. The CDR3 spans 18 residues. Trimming shortened V by 4 bases and J by 7 bases, and 27 bases separated the two germline ends. CDR3 nucleotides: TGCGCCAGCAGCCCTCACACTCAGGGGACCCTAGGTGGTAACATTCAGTACTTC. Translation gives CASSPHTQGTLGGNIQYF.

The chain uses TRBV14 and TRBJ1-2; 7 bases map to TRBD1. The CDR3 is made up of 14 amino acids. Germline CDR1 is SGHDN and CDR2 is FVKESK. The J segment lost 4 bases and the V segment lost 3 bases, leaving 5 bases of the junction unmatched. The CDR3 is CASSQNRGGYGYTF. CDR3 bases: TGTGCCAGCAGCCAGAACAGGGGAGGCTATGGCTACACCTTC.

This sequence joins TRBV5-1 and TRBJ1-1; tentatively, D is TRBD1 (5 bases). This CDR3 has 14 residues. Trimming stripped 2 bases from V and 3 bases from J, with 11 bases between. Germline CDR1 is SGHRS and CDR2 is YFSETQ. The CDR3 DNA sequence: TGCGCCAGCAGCTTCCAGGGAGGTGACACTGAAGCTTTCTTT. This codes for CASSFQGGDTEAFF.

The chain joins TRBV29-1 to TRBJ1-1; the D is unclear. Germline V lookup: CDR1 SQVTM, CDR2 ANQGSEA. V was pared by 6 bases and J by 1 base, with 12 bases between. This CDR3 has 13 amino acids. CDR3 nucleotides: TGCAGCGTACAGCCGAGTAGGAACACTGAAGCTTTCTTT. This encodes CSVQPSRNTEAFF.

This chain links TRBV4-1 with TRBJ1-4; D uncertain. The CDR3 runs to 16 residues. V dropped 1 base and J dropped 0 bases, with 9 bases sitting between them. Germline CDR1 reads MGHRA; CDR2 reads YSYEKL. The CDR3 sequence: CASSQGPVATNEKLFF. The CDR3 coding sequence is TGCGCCAGCAGCCAAGGACCCGTTGCAACTAATGAAAAACTGTTTTTT.